One and the same sample provided the 2 T cell receptor beta chains below, sequenced in a study of T cell responses to AZD1222 COVID-19 vaccine. Assay: immunoSEQ multiplex PCR; the TCRdb copy retains only in-frame clones and omits some. The repertoire has roughly 140,000 clones, around 91% of them found once; the top ten carry around 5.5%. The sample here was peripheral blood, taken on day 0 of AZD1222 vaccination. The receptors originated from an adult in good health.

This chain uses TRBV18 with TRBJ1-1; 7 positions match TRBD1. Germline V gene data show CDR1 as KGHSH and CDR2 as LQKENI. V shed 2 bases, J shed 1 base, and the junction held 10 bases outside the gene matches. This CDR3 contains 17 residues. CDR3 nucleotides: TGTGCCAGCTCACCAGTGAACAGGGGCTCTAGGAACACTGAAGCTTTCTTT. Its translation is CASSPVNRGSRNTEAFF.

This clone was seen once. The V and J genes are TRBV9 and TRBJ1-2; D gene unclear. V lost 4 bases to trimming and J lost 5 bases, with 18 bases between them. The CDR3 totals 15 residues. Germline-derived CDR1 and CDR2 are SGDLS and YYNGEE. CDR3 nucleotides: TGTGCCAGCAGCACAAAGCGCGGGGATAGGTATGGCTACACCTTC. Translated: CASSTKRGDRYGYTF.